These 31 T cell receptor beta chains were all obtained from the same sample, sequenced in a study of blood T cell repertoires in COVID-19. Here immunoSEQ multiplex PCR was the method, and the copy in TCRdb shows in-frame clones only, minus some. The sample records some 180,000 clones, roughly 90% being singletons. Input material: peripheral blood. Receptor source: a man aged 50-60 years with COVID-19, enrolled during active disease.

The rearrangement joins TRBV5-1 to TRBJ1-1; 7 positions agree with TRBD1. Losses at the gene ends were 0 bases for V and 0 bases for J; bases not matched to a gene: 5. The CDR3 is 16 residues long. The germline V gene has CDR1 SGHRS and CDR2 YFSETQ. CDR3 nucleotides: TGCGCCAGCAGCTTGGGGACAGGTTTCATGAACACTGAAGCTTTCTTT. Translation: CASSLGTGFMNTEAFF.

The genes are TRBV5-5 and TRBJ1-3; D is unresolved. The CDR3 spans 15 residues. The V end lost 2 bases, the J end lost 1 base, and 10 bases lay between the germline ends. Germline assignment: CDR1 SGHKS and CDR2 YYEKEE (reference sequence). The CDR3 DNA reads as TGTGCCAGCAGCTTCGATCCCACTTCTGGAAACACCATATATTTT. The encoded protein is CASSFDPTSGNTIYF.

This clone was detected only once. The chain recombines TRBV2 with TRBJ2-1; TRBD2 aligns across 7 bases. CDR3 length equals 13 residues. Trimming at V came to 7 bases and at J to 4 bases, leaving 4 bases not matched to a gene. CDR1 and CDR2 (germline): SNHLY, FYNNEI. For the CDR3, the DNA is TGTGCCAGCACCGGGAGGCAATACAATGAGCAGTTCTTC. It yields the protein CASTGRQYNEQFF.

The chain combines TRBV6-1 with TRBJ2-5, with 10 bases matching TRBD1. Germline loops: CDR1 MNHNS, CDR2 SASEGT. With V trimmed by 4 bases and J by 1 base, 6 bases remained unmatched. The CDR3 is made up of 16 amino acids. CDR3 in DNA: TGTGCCAGCAGTGTAAGACAGGGGGCGATCCAAGAGACCCAGTACTTC. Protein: CASSVRQGAIQETQYF.

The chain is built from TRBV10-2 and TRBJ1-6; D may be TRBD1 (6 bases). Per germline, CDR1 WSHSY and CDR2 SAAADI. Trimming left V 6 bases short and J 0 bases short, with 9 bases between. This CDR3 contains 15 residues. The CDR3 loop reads CASRVDSSYNSPLHF. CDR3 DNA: TGCGCCAGCAGGGTGGACAGCTCCTATAATTCACCCCTCCACTTT.

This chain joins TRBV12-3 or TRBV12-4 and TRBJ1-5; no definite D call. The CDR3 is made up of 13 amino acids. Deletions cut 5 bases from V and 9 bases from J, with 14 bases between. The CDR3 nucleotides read TGTGCCAGCAGTCCCCTAGGCGCGGGGCCCCAGCATTTT. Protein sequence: CASSPLGAGPQHF.

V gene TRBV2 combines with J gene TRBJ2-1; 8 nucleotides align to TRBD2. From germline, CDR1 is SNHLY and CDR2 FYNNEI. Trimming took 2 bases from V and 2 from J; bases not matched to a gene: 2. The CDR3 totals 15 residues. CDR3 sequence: CASSETGGAYNEQFF. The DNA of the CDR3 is TGTGCCAGCAGTGAAACGGGGGGGGCCTACAATGAGCAGTTCTTC.

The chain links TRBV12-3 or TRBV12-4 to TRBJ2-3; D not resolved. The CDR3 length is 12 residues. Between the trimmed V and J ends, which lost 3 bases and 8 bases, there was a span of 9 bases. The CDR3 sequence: CASSLSDGTQYF. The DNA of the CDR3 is TGTGCCAGCAGTTTGAGCGACGGTACGCAGTATTTT.

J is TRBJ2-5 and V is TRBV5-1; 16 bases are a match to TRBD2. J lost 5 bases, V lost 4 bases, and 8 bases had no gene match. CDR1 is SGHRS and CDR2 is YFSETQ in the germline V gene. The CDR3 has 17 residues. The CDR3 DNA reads TGCGCCAGCAGCACCGGGACTAGCGGGGGGGGTTTGGAGACCCAGTACTTC. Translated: CASSTGTSGGGLETQYF.

Here the CDR3 reads CASSPRDSPLHF. The CDR3 DNA is TGTGCCAGCAGCCCGCGCGATTCACCCCTCCACTTT. V is TRBV7-2 and J is TRBJ1-6; D gene uncertain. The germline V gene has CDR1 SGHTA and CDR2 FQGNSA. V was cut by 5 bases and J by 8 bases, with 7 bases left in between. The CDR3 is made up of 12 amino acids.

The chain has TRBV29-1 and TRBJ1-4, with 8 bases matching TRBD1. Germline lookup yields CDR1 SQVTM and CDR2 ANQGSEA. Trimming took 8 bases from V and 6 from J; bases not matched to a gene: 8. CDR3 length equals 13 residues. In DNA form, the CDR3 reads TGCAGCTGCCTCGGGACAGGCGATGAAAAACTGTTTTTT. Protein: CSCLGTGDEKLFF.

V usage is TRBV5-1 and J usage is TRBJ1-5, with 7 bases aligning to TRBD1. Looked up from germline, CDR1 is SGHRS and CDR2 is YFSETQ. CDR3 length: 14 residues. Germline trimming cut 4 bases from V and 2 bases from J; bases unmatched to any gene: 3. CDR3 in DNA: TGCGCCAGCAGCCCCGGGACAGGCAATCAGCCCCAGCATTTT. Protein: CASSPGTGNQPQHF. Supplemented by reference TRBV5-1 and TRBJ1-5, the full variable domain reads KAGVTQTPRYLIKTRGQQVTLSCSPISGHRSVSWYQQTPGQGLQFLFEYFSETQRNKGNFPGRFSGRQFSNSRSEMNVSTLELGDSALYLCASSPGTGNQPQHFGDGTRLSIL.

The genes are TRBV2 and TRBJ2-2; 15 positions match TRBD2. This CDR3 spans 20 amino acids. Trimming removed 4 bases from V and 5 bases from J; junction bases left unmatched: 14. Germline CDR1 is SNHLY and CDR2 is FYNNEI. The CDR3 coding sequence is TGTGCCAGCAGTGCCCCCAGGGGACTAGCGGGAGGTCTAAGAACCGGGGAGCTGTTTTTT. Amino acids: CASSAPRGLAGGLRTGELFF.

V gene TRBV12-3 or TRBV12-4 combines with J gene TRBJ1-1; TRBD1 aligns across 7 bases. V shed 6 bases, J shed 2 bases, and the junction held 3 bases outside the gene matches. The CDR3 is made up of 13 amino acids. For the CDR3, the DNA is TGTGCCAGCAGACGACAGGGTAACACTGAAGCTTTCTTT. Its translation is CASRRQGNTEAFF.

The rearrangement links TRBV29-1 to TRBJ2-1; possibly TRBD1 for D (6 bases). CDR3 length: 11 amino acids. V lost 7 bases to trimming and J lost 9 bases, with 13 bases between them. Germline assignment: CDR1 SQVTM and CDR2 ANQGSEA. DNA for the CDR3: TGCAGCGGGAAGGGGGTCGGTGAGCAGTTCTTC. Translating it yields CSGKGVGEQFF.

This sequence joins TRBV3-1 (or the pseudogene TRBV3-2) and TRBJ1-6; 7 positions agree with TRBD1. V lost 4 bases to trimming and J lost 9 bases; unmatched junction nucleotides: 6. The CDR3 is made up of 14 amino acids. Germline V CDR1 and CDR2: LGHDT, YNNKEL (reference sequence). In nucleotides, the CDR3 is TGTGCCAGCAGCCTTCAGCAGGGGGGTTCACCCCTCCACTTT. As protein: CASSLQQGGSPLHF.

Here the CDR3 DNA reads TGTGCCAGCAGCGTCCGACAGGGCGCCACTGAAGCTTTCTTT. Its translation is CASSVRQGATEAFF. The V and J genes are TRBV11-2 and TRBJ1-1; 7 bases align to TRBD1. V was clipped by 5 bases and J by 4 bases; unmatched bases: 7. The CDR3 has 14 amino acids. In germline, CDR1 is SGHAT, CDR2 FQNNGV.

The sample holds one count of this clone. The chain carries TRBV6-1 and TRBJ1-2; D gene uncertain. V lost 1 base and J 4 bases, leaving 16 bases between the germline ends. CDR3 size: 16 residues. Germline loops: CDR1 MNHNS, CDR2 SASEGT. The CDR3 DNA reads TGTGCCAGCAGTGAAGTTTTGGTTGGCAGTTCCTATGGCTACACCTTC. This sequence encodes CASSEVLVGSSYGYTF.

As DNA, the CDR3 is TGTGCCAGCAGCCCAGGACAGGAAGAGACCCAGTACTTC. Translation gives CASSPGQEETQYF. The chain employs TRBV4-2 and TRBJ2-5, with 7 positions matching TRBD1. The CDR3 length is 13 residues. V was pared by 4 bases and J by 3 bases, with 2 bases of the junction left unmatched. The germline V gene encodes CDR1 LGHNA and CDR2 YNFKEQ.

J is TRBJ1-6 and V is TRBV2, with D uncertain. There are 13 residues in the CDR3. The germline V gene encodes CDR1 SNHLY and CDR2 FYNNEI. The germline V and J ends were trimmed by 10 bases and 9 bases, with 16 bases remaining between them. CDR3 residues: CATIGTIGSPLHF. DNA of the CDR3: TGTGCCACCATAGGAACTATAGGTTCACCCCTCCACTTT.

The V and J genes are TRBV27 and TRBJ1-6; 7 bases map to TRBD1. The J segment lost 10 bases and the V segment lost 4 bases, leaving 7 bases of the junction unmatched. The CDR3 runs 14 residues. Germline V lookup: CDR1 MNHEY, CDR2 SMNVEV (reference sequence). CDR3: CASSSETGRSPLHF. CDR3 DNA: TGTGCCAGCAGTTCTGAGACAGGGCGGTCACCCCTCCACTTT.

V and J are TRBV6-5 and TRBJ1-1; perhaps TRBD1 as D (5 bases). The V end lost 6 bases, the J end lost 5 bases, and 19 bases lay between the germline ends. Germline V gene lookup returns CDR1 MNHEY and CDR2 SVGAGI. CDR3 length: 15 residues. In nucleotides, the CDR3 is TGTGCCAGCAGCAACCCGGGCTTGGGGGGGACTGAAGCTTTCTTT. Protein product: CASSNPGLGGTEAFF.

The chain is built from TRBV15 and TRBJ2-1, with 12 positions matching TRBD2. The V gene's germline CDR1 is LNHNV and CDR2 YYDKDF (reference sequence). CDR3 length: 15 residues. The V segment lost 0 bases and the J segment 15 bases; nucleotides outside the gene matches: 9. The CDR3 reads CATSRDGLAGGAPFF. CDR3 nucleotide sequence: TGTGCCACCAGCAGAGATGGCCTAGCGGGGGGGGCACCGTTCTTC.

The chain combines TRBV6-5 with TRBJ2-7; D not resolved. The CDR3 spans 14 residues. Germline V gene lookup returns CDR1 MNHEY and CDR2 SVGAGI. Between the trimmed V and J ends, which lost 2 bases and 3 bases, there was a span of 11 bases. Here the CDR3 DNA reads TGTGCCAGCAGTTACGCCGGGTCCCGCTACGAGCAGTACTTC. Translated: CASSYAGSRYEQYF.

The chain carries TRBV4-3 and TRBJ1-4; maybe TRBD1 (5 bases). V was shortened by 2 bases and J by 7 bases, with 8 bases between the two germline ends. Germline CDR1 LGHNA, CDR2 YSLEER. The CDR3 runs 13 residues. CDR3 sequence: CASSQQGGEKLFF. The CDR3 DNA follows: TGCGCCAGCAGCCAACAGGGTGGTGAAAAACTGTTTTTT.

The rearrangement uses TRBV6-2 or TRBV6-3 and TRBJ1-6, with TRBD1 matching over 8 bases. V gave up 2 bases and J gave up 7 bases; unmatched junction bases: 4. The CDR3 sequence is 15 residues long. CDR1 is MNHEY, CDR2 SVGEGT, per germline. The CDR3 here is CASSYRRQGNSPLHF. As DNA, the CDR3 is TGTGCCAGCAGTTACCGAAGACAGGGGAATTCACCCCTCCACTTT.

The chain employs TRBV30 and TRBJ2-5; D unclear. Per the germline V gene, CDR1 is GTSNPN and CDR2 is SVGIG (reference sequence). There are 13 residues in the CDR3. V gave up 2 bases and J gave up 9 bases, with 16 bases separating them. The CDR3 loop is CAWSWQVSGAQYF. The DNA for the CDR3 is TGTGCCTGGAGTTGGCAGGTGTCCGGCGCCCAGTACTTC.

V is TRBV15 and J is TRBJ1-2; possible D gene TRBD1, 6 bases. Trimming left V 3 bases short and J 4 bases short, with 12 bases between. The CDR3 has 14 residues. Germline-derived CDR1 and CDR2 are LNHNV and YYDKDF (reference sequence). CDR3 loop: CATSSNRVSYGYTF. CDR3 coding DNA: TGTGCCACCAGCAGCAACAGGGTATCCTATGGCTACACCTTC.

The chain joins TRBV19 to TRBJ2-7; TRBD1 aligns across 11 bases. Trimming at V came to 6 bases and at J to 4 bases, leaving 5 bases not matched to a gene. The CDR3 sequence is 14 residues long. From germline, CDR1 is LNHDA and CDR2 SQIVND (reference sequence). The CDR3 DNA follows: TGTGCCAGTAGCGGCGGACAGGGGGCGTACGAGCAGTACTTC. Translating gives CASSGGQGAYEQYF. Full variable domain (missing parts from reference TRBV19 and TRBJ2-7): DGGITQSPKYLFRKEGQNVTLSCEQNLNHDAMYWYRQDPGQGLRLIYYSQIVNDFQKGDIAEGYSVSREKKESFPLTVTSAQKNPTAFYLCASSGGQGAYEQYFGPGTRLTVT.

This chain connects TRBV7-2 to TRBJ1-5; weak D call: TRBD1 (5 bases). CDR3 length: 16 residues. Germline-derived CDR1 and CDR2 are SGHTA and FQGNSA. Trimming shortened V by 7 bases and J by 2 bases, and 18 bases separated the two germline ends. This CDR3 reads CASMPGGVSGNQPQHF. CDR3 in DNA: TGTGCCAGCATGCCCGGGGGAGTAAGTGGCAATCAGCCCCAGCATTTT. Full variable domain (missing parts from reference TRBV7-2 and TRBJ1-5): GAGVSQSPSNKVTEKGKDVELRCDPISGHTALYWYRQSLGQGLEFLIYFQGNSAPDKSGLPSDRFSAERTGGSVSTLTIQRTQQEDSAVYLCASMPGGVSGNQPQHFGDGTRLSIL.

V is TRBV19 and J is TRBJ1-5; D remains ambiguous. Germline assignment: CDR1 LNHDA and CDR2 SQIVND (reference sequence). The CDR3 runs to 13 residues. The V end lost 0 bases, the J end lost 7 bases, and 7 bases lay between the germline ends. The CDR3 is CASSIDWAQPQHF. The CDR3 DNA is TGTGCCAGTAGTATAGACTGGGCCCAGCCCCAGCATTTT.